The clone carrying this T cell receptor beta chain was seen only once. Per the authors' pipeline: Reference gene primer amplification in the assay estimated nucleated cell counts. The repertoire was sequenced with immunoSEQ multiplex PCR; TCRdb's copy has only in-frame clones and lacks some. The D gene and trimming were derived from the DNA, and the V and J assignments and clone size from that table. The sample includes just over 150,000 clones, approximately 91% of them seen just once. The CDR3 contains 16 residues. The germline gives CDR1 ENHRY, CDR2 SYGVKD. The germline V and J ends were trimmed by 6 bases and 5 bases, with 22 bases remaining between them. The data were taken from a study of blood T cell repertoires in COVID-19. Background on the study: Samples representing acute and convalescent COVID-19 were sourced from the United States, Italy and Spain. PBMCs, B-cell-depleted T cells, or T cells provided the cDNA or gDNA that made up the material.

The J gene is TRBJ1-1, the V gene TRBV10-3, with D tentatively TRBD1 (6 bases). Sequencing was performed on peripheral blood. The clonotype originates from a woman aged 70 to 79 with acute or convalescent COVID-19. CDR3 sequence (DNA): TGTGCCATCAGGGCTGTACAGGGAGACGGCGTGACTGAAGCTTTCTTT. This codes for CAIRAVQGDGVTEAFF.